This T cell receptor (beta chain) came from a study of early T cells in non-severe SARS-CoV-2 infection. Study context: Sequenced material consisted of bulk RNA (from unsorted whole blood), and chains were unpaired.

Germline V lookup: CDR1 MNHEY, CDR2 SVGEGT. The CDR3 spans 12 residues. V was shortened by 5 bases and J by 7 bases, with 9 bases between the two germline ends. Individual cDNA molecules received unique molecular identifiers. Via MiXCR, TCRdb re-called the 5' RACE reads, giving one row per CDR3 protein. The sample has 45,000 to 75,000 distinct CDR3 sequences, around 6% seen once. Specimen: whole blood. V gene TRBV6-2 or TRBV6-3 combines with J gene TRBJ2-1; D unclear. The sequence derives from an adult who was a healthcare worker with PCR-confirmed SARS-CoV-2 infection or an uninfected control (not recorded which). The CDR3, as DNA: TGTGCCAGCAGTCCGGGTAGAAATGAGCAGTTCTTC. This gives the protein CASSPGRNEQFF.